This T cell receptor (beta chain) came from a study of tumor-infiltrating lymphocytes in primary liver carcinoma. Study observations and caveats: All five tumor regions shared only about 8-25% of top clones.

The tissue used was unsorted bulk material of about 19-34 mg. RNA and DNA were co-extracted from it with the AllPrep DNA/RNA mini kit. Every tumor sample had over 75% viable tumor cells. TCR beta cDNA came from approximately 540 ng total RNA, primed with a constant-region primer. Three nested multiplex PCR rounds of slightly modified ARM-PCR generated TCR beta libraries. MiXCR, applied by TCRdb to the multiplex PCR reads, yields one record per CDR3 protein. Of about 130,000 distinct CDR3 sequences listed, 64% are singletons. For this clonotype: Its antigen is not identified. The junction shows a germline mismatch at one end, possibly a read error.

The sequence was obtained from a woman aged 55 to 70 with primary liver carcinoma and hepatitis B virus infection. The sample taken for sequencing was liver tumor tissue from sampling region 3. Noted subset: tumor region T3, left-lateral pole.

The CDR3 coding sequence is TGTGCCAGCAGCCAAATCCACACTGGGGAGCTGTTTTTT. This sequence encodes CASSQIHTGELFF. V is TRBV14 and J is TRBJ2-2; D ambiguous. The germline V gene encodes CDR1 SGHDN and CDR2 FVKESK. CDR3 size: 13 residues.